Here is one T cell receptor (beta chain) with its context. The PCR used 60 Vbeta and 13 Jbeta primers. Some clones are missing from TCRdb's copy, which holds only in-frame ones; the method was immunoSEQ multiplex PCR. Of over 150,000 clones listed, 78% are singletons. The entry originates in a study of cytomegalovirus exposure and HLA in healthy donors. The CDR3 loop spans 15 amino acids. The J segment lost 2 bases and the V segment lost 0 bases, leaving 5 bases of the junction unmatched. CDR1 and CDR2 (germline): SGHRS, YFSETQ. All donors participated as healthy donors of bone marrow. The chain joins TRBV5-1 to TRBJ2-7, with 7 bases matching TRBD1. Material for sequencing was PBMCs. The receptor was isolated from a woman aged 45-59 years in good health and CMV-seropositive. This CDR3 reads CASSLEGGWAYEQYF. The CDR3, as DNA: TGCGCCAGCAGCTTGGAAGGGGGCTGGGCCTACGAGCAGTACTTC.